This T cell receptor beta chain is drawn from a study of OX40 agonist ivuxolimab in advanced cancers. The CDR3 runs to 16 residues. V lost 6 bases, J lost 2 bases, and 11 bases stayed unmatched. CDR1 and CDR2 from the germline V gene are SQVTM and ANQGSEA. TCRdb's copy holds only in-frame clones and misses some; the assay was immunoSEQ multiplex PCR. This table has under 70,000 clones, 85% to 90% appearing once. This chain connects TRBV29-1 to TRBJ2-7, with 12 bases lining up with TRBD1. The origin of this receptor is an adult with an advanced solid tumor such as melanoma, head and neck, liver or kidney cancer. Here the sequenced sample was CD4+ or CD8+ T cells sorted from blood, taken in a trial of the OX40 agonist ivuxolimab. CDR3 in DNA: TGCAGCGTCCTAGGACTCGGGACAGGGGGCCCCTACGAGCAGTACTTC. Amino acid sequence: CSVLGLGTGGPYEQYF.